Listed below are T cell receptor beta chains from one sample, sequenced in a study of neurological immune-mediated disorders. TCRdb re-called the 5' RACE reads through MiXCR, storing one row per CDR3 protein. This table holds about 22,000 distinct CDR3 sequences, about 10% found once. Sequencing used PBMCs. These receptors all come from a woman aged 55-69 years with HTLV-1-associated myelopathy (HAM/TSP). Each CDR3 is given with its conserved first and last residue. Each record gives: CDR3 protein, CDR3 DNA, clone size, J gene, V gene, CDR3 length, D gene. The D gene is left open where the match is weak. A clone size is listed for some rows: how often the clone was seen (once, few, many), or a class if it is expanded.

CDR3 protein: CASSQWTGYDRSYNEQFF
CDR3 DNA: TGTGCCAGCAGCCAATGGACAGGGTACGACCGCTCCTACAATGAGCAGTTCTTC
clone size: many
J gene: TRBJ2-1
V gene: TRBV14
CDR3 length: 18
D gene: TRBD1

CDR3 protein: CSARSRDRTLTYEQYF
CDR3 DNA: TGCAGTGCTAGATCTCGGGACAGGACCCTTACCTACGAGCAGTACTTC
clone size: many
J gene: TRBJ2-7
V gene: TRBV20-1
CDR3 length: 16
D gene: TRBD1

CDR3 protein: CSLYAGLAIDTQYF
CDR3 DNA: TGCAGTCTTTACGCGGGACTAGCAATAGATACGCAGTATTTT
clone size: many
J gene: TRBJ2-3
V gene: TRBV20-1
CDR3 length: 14
D gene: TRBD2

CDR3 protein: CASSFTPPTSWILNEQFF
CDR3 DNA: TGTGCCAGCAGCTTTACGCCCCCGACTAGCTGGATCCTCAATGAGCAGTTCTTC
clone size: -
J gene: TRBJ2-1
V gene: TRBV7-8
CDR3 length: 18
D gene: TRBD2

CDR3 protein: CATSGLNTGELFF
CDR3 DNA: TGTGCCACCAGTGGGTTGAACACCGGGGAGCTGTTTTTT
clone size: many
J gene: TRBJ2-2
V gene: TRBV24-1
CDR3 length: 13
D gene: -

CDR3 protein: CASSWTGGDEQYF
CDR3 DNA: TGTGCCAGCAGCTGGACAGGGGGCGACGAGCAGTACTTC
clone size: many
J gene: TRBJ2-7
V gene: TRBV5-6
CDR3 length: 13
D gene: TRBD1

CDR3 protein: CASSSRTSWGTGELFF
CDR3 DNA: TGTGCCAGCAGCTCAAGGACTAGCTGGGGCACCGGGGAGCTGTTTTTT
clone size: many
J gene: TRBJ2-2
V gene: TRBV7-9
CDR3 length: 16
D gene: TRBD2

CDR3 protein: CASSQDRAYPRSYEQYF
CDR3 DNA: TGCGCCAGCAGCCAGGACAGGGCCTACCCGAGGTCCTACGAGCAGTACTTC
clone size: many
J gene: TRBJ2-7
V gene: TRBV5-1
CDR3 length: 17
D gene: TRBD1

CDR3 protein: CASSYKYQGQRAYNEQFF
CDR3 DNA: TGCGCCAGCAGCTATAAATACCAGGGACAGAGGGCTTACAATGAGCAGTTCTTC
clone size: -
J gene: TRBJ2-1
V gene: TRBV5-1
CDR3 length: 18
D gene: TRBD1

CDR3 protein: CSALGAGWYEQYF
CDR3 DNA: TGCAGTGCCCTGGGTGCAGGTTGGTACGAGCAGTACTTC
clone size: many
J gene: TRBJ2-7
V gene: TRBV20-1
CDR3 length: 13
D gene: -

CDR3 protein: CASSLLTGADTQYF
CDR3 DNA: TGTGCCAGCAGCCTACTCACAGGGGCAGATACGCAGTATTTT
clone size: many
J gene: TRBJ2-3
V gene: TRBV7-8
CDR3 length: 14
D gene: TRBD1

CDR3 protein: CASSPGTRRFTNYGYTF
CDR3 DNA: TGCGCCAGCAGCCCCGGGACCAGACGATTTACTAACTATGGCTACACCTTC
clone size: medium-sized
J gene: TRBJ1-2
V gene: TRBV5-1
CDR3 length: 17
D gene: -

CDR3 protein: CASSFGAGRQETQYF
CDR3 DNA: TGCGCCAGCAGCTTTGGAGCTGGGCGGCAAGAGACCCAGTACTTC
clone size: many
J gene: TRBJ2-5
V gene: TRBV5-1
CDR3 length: 15
D gene: -

CDR3 protein: CASSLENYGYTF
CDR3 DNA: TGCGCCAGCAGCTTGGAGAACTATGGCTACACCTTC
clone size: many
J gene: TRBJ1-2
V gene: TRBV5-1
CDR3 length: 12
D gene: -

CDR3 protein: CSARVLGGDTEAFF
CDR3 DNA: TGCAGTGCTAGAGTGCTGGGGGGGGACACTGAAGCTTTCTTT
clone size: many
J gene: TRBJ1-1
V gene: TRBV20-1
CDR3 length: 14
D gene: -

CDR3 protein: CASSPPGQANEKLFF
CDR3 DNA: TGTGCCAGCTCACCCCCGGGACAAGCTAATGAAAAACTGTTTTTT
clone size: many
J gene: TRBJ1-4
V gene: TRBV18
CDR3 length: 15
D gene: -

CDR3 protein: CSASRGGGYGYTF
CDR3 DNA: TGCAGTGCTAGCAGGGGCGGCGGCTATGGCTACACCTTC
clone size: many
J gene: TRBJ1-2
V gene: TRBV20-1
CDR3 length: 13
D gene: -

CDR3 protein: CSVEGRGTEAFF
CDR3 DNA: TGCAGCGTTGAAGGGAGGGGCACTGAAGCTTTCTTT
clone size: many
J gene: TRBJ1-1
V gene: TRBV29-1
CDR3 length: 12
D gene: -

CDR3 protein: CAEKRAGGRTGELFF
CDR3 DNA: TGTGCCGAAAAGCGGGCGGGGGGCCGCACCGGGGAGCTGTTTTTT
clone size: many
J gene: TRBJ2-2
V gene: TRBV7-2
CDR3 length: 15
D gene: TRBD2

CDR3 protein: CASSLEVRQDTQYF
CDR3 DNA: TGCGCCAGCAGCTTGGAGGTCCGTCAAGATACGCAGTATTTT
clone size: many
J gene: TRBJ2-3
V gene: TRBV5-1
CDR3 length: 14
D gene: -

CDR3 protein: CSARGTGESPLHF
CDR3 DNA: TGCAGTGCTAGAGGGACAGGGGAGTCACCCCTCCACTTT
clone size: many
J gene: TRBJ1-6
V gene: TRBV20-1
CDR3 length: 13
D gene: TRBD1

CDR3 protein: CSAGLGGAVETQYF
CDR3 DNA: TGCAGTGCTGGCCTCGGGGGGGCCGTAGAGACCCAGTACTTC
clone size: -
J gene: TRBJ2-5
V gene: TRBV20-1
CDR3 length: 14
D gene: TRBD2

CDR3 protein: CASSSRTGDSPLHF
CDR3 DNA: TGCGCCAGCAGCTCCAGGACAGGAGATTCACCCCTCCACTTT
clone size: many
J gene: TRBJ1-6
V gene: TRBV5-1
CDR3 length: 14
D gene: TRBD1

CDR3 protein: CSARDLLGIHGEQFF
CDR3 DNA: TGCAGTGCTAGAGATTTGCTCGGGATCCACGGTGAGCAGTTCTTC
clone size: many
J gene: TRBJ2-1
V gene: TRBV20-1
CDR3 length: 15
D gene: -

CDR3 protein: CASSFSGRTGELFF
CDR3 DNA: TGCGCCAGCAGCTTTTCTGGGCGGACCGGGGAGCTGTTTTTT
clone size: many
J gene: TRBJ2-2
V gene: TRBV5-1
CDR3 length: 14
D gene: -

CDR3 protein: CASSRGPRGEQYF
CDR3 DNA: TGCGCCAGCAGCAGGGGACCTCGCGGCGAGCAGTACTTC
clone size: many
J gene: TRBJ2-7
V gene: TRBV5-1
CDR3 length: 13
D gene: -

CDR3 protein: CSASSITEAFF
CDR3 DNA: TGCAGTGCTTCTTCCATCACTGAAGCTTTCTTT
clone size: many
J gene: TRBJ1-1
V gene: TRBV20-1
CDR3 length: 11
D gene: -

CDR3 protein: CSAWAIAKNIQYF
CDR3 DNA: TGCAGTGCGTGGGCCATAGCCAAAAACATTCAGTACTTC
clone size: many
J gene: TRBJ2-4
V gene: TRBV20-1
CDR3 length: 13
D gene: -

CDR3 protein: CASSQGWTEAFF
CDR3 DNA: TGTGCCAGCTCACAGGGTTGGACTGAAGCTTTCTTT
clone size: few
J gene: TRBJ1-1
V gene: TRBV18
CDR3 length: 12
D gene: -